This passage covers 20 T cell receptor beta chains from one sample sequenced in a study of T cell repertoires in cytomegalovirus infection. TCRdb analysed the reads with MiXCR anew, one entry per CDR3 protein. Here the sample spans 830,000 or so distinct CDR3 sequences, approximately 30% being singletons. Their cognate antigens are unknown. This specimen was cultured CD8+ T cells from PBMCs, taken from culture after CMV antigen stimulation. Receptors originate from a human donor in good health (CMV status not recorded). Some clones in this sample may be carry-over from other donors' samples.

This clonotype was detected a few times. The chain links TRBV6-1 to TRBJ2-1; TRBD1 matches at 8 bases. CDR1 and CDR2 (germline): MNHNS, SASEGT. There are 14 residues in the CDR3. The V and J ends lost 6 bases and 2 bases, in that order; junction bases with no gene match: 3. Here the CDR3 DNA reads TGTGCCAGCAGGACAGGGGAACCCTACAATGAGCAGTTCTTC. This gives the protein CASRTGEPYNEQFF.

This clonotype has only a few counts. This chain uses TRBV7-6 with TRBJ2-2; 14 bases agree with TRBD2. Per germline, CDR1 SGHVS and CDR2 FNYEAQ. The ends lost 4 bases at V and 3 bases at J; junction bases unmatched: 10. The CDR3 runs 19 residues. CDR3 nucleotide sequence: TGTGCCAGCAGCTGGCCTCGAATGGGACTAGCGGGGGACACCGGGGAGCTGTTTTTT. It encodes CASSWPRMGLAGDTGELFF.

The chain employs TRBV7-9 and TRBJ1-2, with 7 nucleotides matching TRBD1. CDR3 length: 15 residues. With V trimmed by 6 bases and J by 4 bases, 11 bases remained unmatched. Germline-derived CDR1 and CDR2 are SEHNR and FQNEAQ (reference sequence). DNA for the CDR3: TGTGCCAGCAGTGCTGAACAGGGGACCCCCTATGGCTACACCTTC. It is translated as CASSAEQGTPYGYTF.

V usage is TRBV27 and J usage is TRBJ2-3; a weak D match, TRBD1 (6 bases). The CDR3 length is 14 residues. Trimming took 4 bases from V and 1 from J, leaving 9 bases between them. Germline V gene lookup returns CDR1 MNHEY and CDR2 SMNVEV (reference sequence). CDR3 nucleotides: TGTGCCAGCAGTTGGCACAGGGGCACAGATACGCAGTATTTT. The encoded protein is CASSWHRGTDTQYF.

J is TRBJ1-4 and V is TRBV4-2, with 10 bases that match TRBD1. In germline, CDR1 is LGHNA, CDR2 YNFKEQ. CDR3 length: 15 amino acids. Losses at the gene ends were 1 base for V and 8 bases for J; bases not matched to a gene: 4. CDR3 DNA: TGTGCCAGCAGCCAAGCGGGGACAGGGGCGGAAAAACTGTTTTTT. Protein: CASSQAGTGAEKLFF.

This clonotype was counted between two and nine times. This chain joins TRBV10-3 and TRBJ2-5; 7 nucleotides match TRBD1. Germline CDR1 reads ENHRY; CDR2 reads SYGVKD. The V and J ends lost 4 bases and 5 bases, in that order; junction bases with no gene match: 10. This CDR3 region has 15 residues. CDR3 in DNA: TGTGCCATCAGTGGGGTTCAGGGGGAGAGCGAGACCCAGTACTTC. Protein sequence: CAISGVQGESETQYF.

This chain joins TRBV7-6 and TRBJ2-3; TRBD2 matches 14 bases. V was clipped by 4 bases and J by 5 bases; unmatched bases: 5. This CDR3 is 16 amino acids long. Germline loops: CDR1 SGHVS, CDR2 FNYEAQ. The CDR3 region has the DNA TGTGCCAGCAGCTCCTCGGGACTAGCGGGGGTAGATACGCAGTATTTT. Translating it yields CASSSSGLAGVDTQYF. Together with reference TRBV7-6 and TRBJ2-3, the CDR3 gives the full variable domain: GAGVSQSPRYKVTKRGQDVALRCDPISGHVSLYWYRQALGQGPEFLTYFNYEAQQDKSGLPNDRFSAERPEGSISTLTIQRTEQRDSAMYRCASSSSGLAGVDTQYFGPGTRLTVL.

This clonotype was seen a handful of times. This sequence joins TRBV10-3 and TRBJ1-5; D gene unclear. The CDR3 has 14 amino acids. V was trimmed by 6 bases and J by 5 bases, leaving 14 bases between them. Germline V lookup: CDR1 ENHRY, CDR2 SYGVKD. The CDR3 bases are TGTGCCATCAGCCTTGACGGCGATGATCAGCCCCAGCATTTT. Translated: CAISLDGDDQPQHF.

The chain joins TRBV7-4 to TRBJ2-1, with no clear D. Germline loops: CDR1 SGHVT, CDR2 SQSDAQ. V was pared by 3 bases and J by 3 bases, with 12 bases between. CDR3 size: 15 residues. The CDR3 sequence: CASSFSPGHYNEQFF. CDR3 DNA: TGTGCCAGCAGCTTCTCCCCAGGTCACTACAATGAGCAGTTCTTC.

This clonotype was detected only a few times. The chain couples TRBV7-8 to TRBJ1-6, with D perhaps TRBD1 (5 bases). Per the germline V gene, CDR1 is SGHVS and CDR2 is FQNEAQ. This CDR3 spans 16 amino acids. V was trimmed by 1 base and J by 3 bases, leaving 10 bases between them. In DNA, the CDR3 is TGTGCCAGCAGCTTAGTCAGGGCTAACTATAATTCACCCCTCCACTTT. Protein sequence: CASSLVRANYNSPLHF.

This sequence joins TRBV10-3 and TRBJ1-6; weak D call: TRBD1 (5 bases). CDR1 is ENHRY and CDR2 is SYGVKD in the germline V gene. This CDR3 comprises 14 residues. The V end was cut by 2 bases, the J end by 4 bases, with 6 bases between. The CDR3 coding sequence is TGTGCCATCAGTGAGGACAGTTATAATTCACCCCTCCACTTT. This translates into CAISEDSYNSPLHF.

The V call is TRBV6-1, the J call TRBJ2-3; 13 nucleotides align to TRBD2. Germline V CDR1 and CDR2: MNHNS, SASEGT. Losses at the gene ends were 6 bases for V and 5 bases for J; bases not matched to a gene: 14. The CDR3 has 18 residues. CDR3 region: CASSLVSTSGGTGDTQYF. The CDR3 DNA reads as TGTGCCAGCAGCCTAGTCTCGACTAGCGGGGGGACAGGAGATACGCAGTATTTT.

The chain employs TRBV18 and TRBJ2-5; D possibly uses TRBD1 or TRBD2 (6 bases each). Trimming took 2 bases from V and 3 from J, leaving 22 bases between them. CDR1 is KGHSH and CDR2 is LQKENI in the germline V gene. This CDR3 spans 18 amino acids. The CDR3 sequence: CASSPGQLSAGTEETQYF. The CDR3 DNA follows: TGTGCCAGCTCACCAGGACAGCTTTCGGCGGGGACCGAAGAGACCCAGTACTTC.

This clonotype was seen many times. The chain couples TRBV27 to TRBJ2-7; D remains unclear. This CDR3 has 12 amino acids. V lost 2 bases and J 6 bases, leaving 8 bases between the germline ends. CDR1 and CDR2 (germline): MNHEY, SMNVEV (reference sequence). CDR3 nucleotide sequence: TGTGCCAGCAGTTTAGTGGGTCGCGAGCAGTACTTC. This gives the protein CASSLVGREQYF.

This chain connects TRBV5-1 to TRBJ2-1, with 14 positions matching TRBD2. This CDR3 contains 13 residues. CDR1 SGHRS and CDR2 YFSETQ come from the germline V gene. The V and J ends lost 4 bases and 15 bases, in that order; junction bases with no gene match: 6. In DNA form, the CDR3 reads TGCGCCAGCAGCGGCGGGACTAGCGGGAGACTGTTCTTC. Amino acid sequence: CASSGGTSGRLFF.

CDR3 sequence reads: CASSLSSGRVIYSGANVLTF. DNA for the CDR3: TGTGCCAGCAGTTTAAGTTCGGGCAGGGTAATTTACTCTGGGGCCAACGTCCTGACTTTC. The chain uses TRBV12-3 or TRBV12-4 and TRBJ2-6; tentative D call: TRBD1 (5 bases). This CDR3 is 20 amino acids long. Trimming shortened V by 2 bases and J by 0 bases, and 20 bases separated the two germline ends.

This clonotype was counted a few times. V is TRBV7-6 and J is TRBJ2-3; 10 bases agree with TRBD2. The J segment lost 4 bases and the V segment lost 4 bases, leaving 11 bases of the junction unmatched. This CDR3 is built from 17 residues. Per germline, CDR1 SGHVS and CDR2 FNYEAQ. The CDR3 DNA reads TGTGCCAGCAGCTCGCCCGCCAGCGGGGGGGCCGCAGATACGCAGTATTTT. Its protein product is CASSSPASGGAADTQYF.

This clonotype was counted many times. The rearrangement uses TRBV7-2 and TRBJ1-1, with D maybe TRBD1 (6 bases). The V end was cut by 2 bases, the J end by 3 bases, with 13 bases between. Germline V gene sequence: CDR1 SGHTA, CDR2 FQGNSA. This CDR3 is built from 15 residues. The CDR3 nucleotides read TGTGCCAGCAGCTTAAGTCGGGGGGGGCACACTGAAGCTTTCTTT. Its protein product is CASSLSRGGHTEAFF.

The chain links TRBV27 to TRBJ2-2; 7 positions agree with TRBD2. CDR1 and CDR2 from the germline V gene are MNHEY and SMNVEV (reference sequence). Losses at the gene ends were 7 bases for V and 3 bases for J; bases not matched to a gene: 5. The CDR3 covers 14 residues. This CDR3 reads CASKGGVDTGELFF. Written as DNA, the CDR3 is TGTGCCAGCAAGGGAGGGGTGGACACCGGGGAGCTGTTTTTT.

The chain recombines TRBV4-3 with TRBJ2-1; tentative D call: TRBD2 (5 bases). Trimming took 2 bases from V and 7 from J, leaving 9 bases between them. There are 13 residues in the CDR3. From germline, CDR1 is LGHNA and CDR2 YSLEER. The CDR3 sequence is CASSQLGGNEQFF. Here the CDR3 DNA reads TGCGCCAGCAGCCAACTAGGCGGGAATGAGCAGTTCTTC.